Listed here are 28 T cell receptor beta chains from one sample, sequenced in a study of blood T cells in healthy people across ages. The use of a sample-barcoded 5' primer and a J-beta primer mix characterized a second PCR of roughly 7 to 11 cycles. TCRdb independently ran MiXCR on the 5' RACE reads; one entry per CDR3 protein. The table includes roughly 930,000 distinct CDR3 sequences, around 48% detected once. What was sequenced was blood. The receptors stem from a man in his thirties or forties in good health.

The V and J genes are TRBV20-1 and TRBJ2-1; D call uncertain. Trimming left V 5 bases short and J 4 bases short, with 15 bases between. In germline, CDR1 is DFQATT, CDR2 SNEGSKA (reference sequence). This CDR3 has 14 residues. The CDR3: CSALGRKAYNEQFF. CDR3 coding DNA: TGCAGTGCTCTAGGACGGAAGGCTTACAATGAGCAGTTCTTC.

The chain uses TRBV29-1 and TRBJ2-5; D not certain. The CDR3 runs 12 residues. Germline loops: CDR1 SQVTM, CDR2 ANQGSEA. Trimming took 3 bases from V and 1 from J, leaving 6 bases between them. In DNA form, the CDR3 reads TGCAGCGTTGATGTCCGCCAAGAGACCCAGTACTTC. Its translation: CSVDVRQETQYF.

The J gene is TRBJ1-2, the V gene TRBV7-9; unclear D gene. Germline values: CDR1 SEHNR, CDR2 FQNEAQ (reference sequence). The CDR3 is 13 amino acids. Trimming took 5 bases from V and 2 from J, leaving 9 bases between them. In nucleotides, the CDR3 is TGTGCCAGCAGCGCCGACATGAACTATGGCTACACCTTC. Protein: CASSADMNYGYTF.

The chain links TRBV5-1 to TRBJ2-2; 7 bases agree with TRBD1. The CDR3 is 16 residues long. Germline values: CDR1 SGHRS, CDR2 YFSETQ. V was clipped by 3 bases and J by 5 bases; unmatched bases: 10. The CDR3 DNA reads as TGCGCCAGCAGCTGCCTAGAGGGGGCCGAAACCGGGGAGCTGTTTTTT. Its protein product is CASSCLEGAETGELFF.

The chain employs TRBV5-6 and TRBJ2-3; 10 nucleotides align to TRBD1. Germline V lookup: CDR1 SGHDT, CDR2 YYEEEE. This CDR3 comprises 16 residues. V shed 4 bases, J shed 4 bases, and the junction held 9 bases outside the gene matches. This CDR3 reads CASSRDRGLYSDTQYF. The CDR3 DNA follows: TGTGCCAGCAGCCGAGACAGGGGGCTCTACTCAGATACGCAGTATTTT.

This clonotype appeared a single time. The genes are TRBV5-6 and TRBJ2-2; D gene uncertain. V was clipped by 7 bases and J by 3 bases, with 13 bases between them. Germline V lookup: CDR1 SGHDT, CDR2 YYEEEE. The CDR3 runs 14 residues. CDR3: CASRSWSHTGELFF. CDR3 nucleotides: TGTGCCAGCCGCTCATGGAGTCACACCGGGGAGCTGTTTTTT.

This clonotype came up once. This chain connects TRBV10-3 to TRBJ2-7, with 14 bases fitting TRBD2. This CDR3 has 14 amino acids. In germline, CDR1 is ENHRY, CDR2 SYGVKD. The trim removed 10 bases at V and 5 bases at J, leaving 7 bases unmatched. CDR3 loop: CATSGTSGGNEQYF. The CDR3 DNA is TGTGCCACGTCCGGGACTAGCGGGGGAAACGAGCAGTACTTC.

The table lists this clonotype with a few counts. The chain carries TRBV29-1 and TRBJ1-2; a possible D gene is TRBD1 (5 bases). Germline loops: CDR1 SQVTM, CDR2 ANQGSEA. The V end was cut by 8 bases, the J end by 7 bases, with 14 bases between. The CDR3 is made up of 11 amino acids. The CDR3 nucleotides read TGCAGCTCGGGGGATATTGGTGGCTACACCTTC. It is translated as CSSGDIGGYTF.

The gene calls are TRBV9 and TRBJ2-5; D possibly corresponds to TRBD1 (6 bases). The J call may not be correct, given that the DNA end is closer to TRBJ2-7. CDR1 is SGDLS and CDR2 is YYNGEE in the germline V gene. CDR3 size: 14 residues. The CDR3 DNA reads as TGTGCCAGCAGCGGGGGGCTGATTAACGGCGAGCAGTACTTC. This codes for CASSGGLINGEQYF.

The chain employs TRBV12-3 or TRBV12-4 and TRBJ2-7, with D perhaps assigned TRBD1 or TRBD2 (5 bases each). The V gene lost 2 bases and the J gene lost 7 bases, with 12 bases spanning the gap. This CDR3 is built from 13 residues. CDR3 in amino acids: CASSLRGDNEQYF. The CDR3 bases are TGTGCCAGCAGTTTAAGGGGAGACAATGAGCAGTACTTC.

This clonotype came up a few times. V and J are TRBV6-5 and TRBJ1-1, with D maybe TRBD1 (5 bases). Germline V lookup: CDR1 MNHEY, CDR2 SVGAGI. The CDR3 is 13 amino acids. V was cut by 6 bases and J by 6 bases, with 14 bases left in between. The CDR3 here is CASSLWGSAEAFF. CDR3 coding DNA: TGTGCCAGCAGCCTTTGGGGGTCTGCTGAAGCTTTCTTT.

The rearrangement joins TRBV4-3 to TRBJ2-1, with unresolved D. Germline assignment: CDR1 LGHNA and CDR2 YSLEER. V lost 0 bases and J lost 9, with 12 bases in between. This CDR3 has 14 residues. The CDR3 sequence is CASSQDKGFFEQFF. The DNA for the CDR3 is TGCGCCAGCAGCCAAGATAAAGGGTTTTTTGAGCAGTTCTTC.

This clonotype was detected only a few times. As DNA, the CDR3 is TGTGCCATCAGTGGCACAGTAAACTCCATAGATACGCAGTATTTT. This translates into CAISGTVNSIDTQYF. The V gene is TRBV10-3, the J gene TRBJ2-3; no clear D gene. There are 15 residues in the CDR3. V lost 4 bases, J lost 5 bases, and 16 bases lay in between. The germline V gene encodes CDR1 ENHRY and CDR2 SYGVKD.

The sample holds a few counts of this clonotype. V gene TRBV6-4 combines with J gene TRBJ2-2, with D possibly TRBD1 on 6 matching bases. Germline V gene sequence: CDR1 MRHNA, CDR2 SNTAGT. V dropped 2 bases and J dropped 3 bases, with 13 bases sitting between them. The CDR3 is 16 residues long. The DNA for the CDR3 is TGTGCCAGCAGTGACAGGCGACAGGACCACACCGGGGAGCTGTTTTTT. Translating gives CASSDRRQDHTGELFF.

The rearrangement joins TRBV3-1 to TRBJ2-3, with D possibly TRBD1 on 6 matching bases. The V and J ends lost 5 bases and 6 bases respectively, with 12 bases between them. Germline V CDR1 and CDR2: LGHDT, YNNKEL (reference sequence). CDR3 size: 13 residues. CDR3 in amino acids: CASSTNRDDTQYF. The DNA of the CDR3 is TGTGCCAGCAGCACTAACAGGGATGATACGCAGTATTTT.

The chain joins TRBV29-1 to TRBJ2-2; no firm D call. This CDR3 region has 12 residues. V lost 3 bases and J lost 7, with 9 bases in between. Germline CDR1 SQVTM, CDR2 ANQGSEA. In DNA, the CDR3 is TGCAGCGTTGACGCCCCGGACGGGGAGCTGTTTTTT. Translation: CSVDAPDGELFF.

V usage is TRBV20-1 and J usage is TRBJ2-4; D is unresolved. The J call may be incorrect, as the DNA end agrees better with TRBJ2-5. The length of the CDR3 is 14 residues. Germline V CDR1 and CDR2: DFQATT, SNEGSKA (reference sequence). The CDR3 DNA is TGCAGTGCTAGAGTTGGGCTAGGACAAGAGACCCAGTACTTC. As protein: CSARVGLGQETQYF.

This rearrangement joins TRBV27 to TRBJ1-1, with TRBD1 matching 8 bases. Germline V gene sequence: CDR1 MNHEY, CDR2 SMNVEV (reference sequence). This CDR3 is 14 amino acids long. J gave up 4 bases and V 5 bases, and 6 bases lay outside the gene matches. This CDR3 reads CASSERQGITEAFF. CDR3 DNA sequence: TGTGCCAGCAGTGAAAGACAGGGGATCACTGAAGCTTTCTTT.

The genes are TRBV28 and TRBJ2-5; tentatively, D is TRBD2 (6 bases). V was shortened by 6 bases and J by 0 bases, with 20 bases between the two germline ends. CDR1 is MDHEN and CDR2 is SYDVKM in the germline V gene. The CDR3 runs to 17 residues. The CDR3 reads CASRSWELGGNQETQYF. The DNA for the CDR3 is TGTGCCAGCAGATCCTGGGAGCTGGGGGGAAACCAAGAGACCCAGTACTTC.

With regard to this clonotype: Germline and junction disagree at one end, which may indicate a read error. The genes are TRBV10-3 and TRBJ2-1; 9 positions agree with TRBD1. This CDR3 is 18 amino acids long. In germline, CDR1 is ENHRY, CDR2 SYGVKD. CDR3: CTISESIGRGTGSNEQFF. CDR3 coding DNA: TGTACCATCAGTGAGTCGATCGGGCGCGGGACAGGGAGCAATGAGCAGTTCTTC.

The chain employs TRBV20-1 and TRBJ2-7; D gene uncertain. CDR3 size: 14 residues. The V and J ends lost 3 bases and 0 bases respectively, with 12 bases between them. The V gene's germline CDR1 is DFQATT and CDR2 SNEGSKA (reference sequence). For the CDR3, the DNA is TGCAGTGCTAGTGGTCGAGCCTCCTCCTACGAGCAGTACTTC. It is translated as CSASGRASSYEQYF.

This clonotype was observed a single time. V gene TRBV20-1 combines with J gene TRBJ1-5; D is unresolved. Trimming cost V 1 base and J 3 bases, with 7 bases left between them. The CDR3 loop spans 13 amino acids. The germline gives CDR1 DFQATT, CDR2 SNEGSKA (reference sequence). This CDR3 reads CSARVVPNQPQHF. The DNA for the CDR3 is TGCAGTGCTAGAGTTGTCCCCAATCAGCCCCAGCATTTT.

The table lists this clonotype with a few counts. The CDR3 here is CASSRGRTYGYTF. The DNA of the CDR3 is TGTGCCAGCAGCCGGGGACGAACCTATGGCTACACCTTC. The chain links TRBV14 to TRBJ1-2; D is perhaps TRBD1 (5 bases). Trimming took off 4 bases at V and 4 bases at J, with 10 bases between the two ends. This CDR3 is built from 13 residues. Germline V gene sequence: CDR1 SGHDN, CDR2 FVKESK.

In its sample, this clonotype was seen a few times. CDR3 sequence: CAVGGPLKEKLFF. The CDR3 DNA reads TGTGCCGTCGGGGGCCCTCTAAAGGAAAAACTGTTTTTT. The rearrangement links TRBV6-6 to TRBJ1-4, with D perhaps matching TRBD1 (6 bases). V gave up 11 bases and J gave up 8 bases, with 18 bases separating them. The germline V gene encodes CDR1 MNHNY and CDR2 SVGAGI (reference sequence). There are 13 residues in the CDR3.

This chain joins TRBV6-1 and TRBJ2-7; tentative D call: TRBD2 (6 bases). The DNA end lines up better with TRBJ2-5; the J call may be wrong. This CDR3 has 12 amino acids. Germline values: CDR1 MNHNS, CDR2 SASEGT. The CDR3 spells CASRGAPGTQYF. DNA of the CDR3: TGTGCCAGCCGCGGGGCCCCGGGGACCCAGTACTTC.

This clonotype was picked up many times. The chain employs TRBV29-1 and TRBJ2-3; 11 nucleotides match TRBD2. The CDR3 length is 14 residues. Germline V gene lookup returns CDR1 SQVTM and CDR2 ANQGSEA. V trimming: 5 bases; J trimming: 0 bases; junction bases outside the gene matches: 1. This CDR3 reads CSVLAGGSTDTQYF. DNA for the CDR3: TGCAGCGTTCTAGCGGGGGGAAGCACAGATACGCAGTATTTT.

The chain uses TRBV20-1 and TRBJ2-2; TRBD2 matches at 7 bases. Germline trimming cut 5 bases from V and 2 bases from J; bases unmatched to any gene: 8. The CDR3 is 15 amino acids. Germline CDR1 DFQATT, CDR2 SNEGSKA (reference sequence). CDR3 in amino acids: CSAPSPGLNTGELFF. Written as DNA, the CDR3 is TGCAGTGCTCCGAGCCCGGGACTAAACACCGGGGAGCTGTTTTTT.

This clonotype was detected only a few times. The chain uses TRBV24-1 and TRBJ2-1; 7 bases are shared with TRBD1. Germline V gene data show CDR1 as KGHDR and CDR2 as SFDVKD. Trimming removed 11 bases from V and 5 bases from J; junction bases left unmatched: 8. The CDR3 runs 13 residues. The CDR3 DNA follows: TGTGCCAGCCGGGACAGCGTTAACAATGAGCAGTTCTTC. It encodes CASRDSVNNEQFF.